The entry below describes one T cell receptor beta chain. This sample is drawn from a study of blood T cell repertoires in COVID-19. About the study: Both acute and convalescent COVID-19 samples were obtained from the United States, Italy and Spain. The cDNA or gDNA used as material had been derived from T cells, B-cell-depleted T cells, or PBMCs.

Assignment of participants to cohorts was predicated upon participant-reported clinical history. Authors' processing steps: Reference gene primer amplification in the assay estimated nucleated cell counts. The assay was immunoSEQ multiplex PCR, and TCRdb's table has in-frame clones only and misses some. V and J calls and clone size follow that table, whereas D and trimming were derived from the DNA. This table holds about 200,000 clones, 65% to 90% found once. Germline V gene sequence: CDR1 DFQATT, CDR2 SNEGSKA (reference sequence). The CDR3 runs 14 residues. The V gene end was trimmed by 3 bases and the J gene end by 6 bases; junction bases not matched to a gene: 5.

The sequenced sample consisted of PBMCs or T cells enriched from blood (not recorded which). This TCR came from a woman between 40 and 50 years old with acute COVID-19. This chain uses TRBV20-1 with TRBJ2-1; 10 nucleotides match TRBD2. The CDR3 loop is CSASVPSGSNEQFF. The CDR3 bases are TGCAGTGCTAGTGTCCCTAGCGGGAGCAATGAGCAGTTCTTC.